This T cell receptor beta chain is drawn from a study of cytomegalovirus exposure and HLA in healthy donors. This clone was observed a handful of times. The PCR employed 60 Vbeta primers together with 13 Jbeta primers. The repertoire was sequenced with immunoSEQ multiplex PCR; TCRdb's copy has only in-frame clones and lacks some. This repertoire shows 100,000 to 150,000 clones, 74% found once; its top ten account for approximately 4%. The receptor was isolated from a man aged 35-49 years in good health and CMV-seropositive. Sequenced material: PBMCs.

CDR3 DNA: TGTGCCAGCAGCCGAACAGGGAATGGAAACACCATATATTTT. It encodes CASSRTGNGNTIYF. The chain is built from TRBV7-2 and TRBJ1-3; D may be TRBD1 (6 bases). The germline V gene encodes CDR1 SGHTA and CDR2 FQGNSA. The CDR3 spans 14 residues. V lost 5 bases and J lost 3, with 11 bases in between.